The rows below give T cell receptor beta chains drawn from one sample of a study of shared clonotypes between healthy human individuals. Assay used: immunoSEQ multiplex PCR; TCRdb lists only in-frame clones, some missing. Here the sample spans some 1,900,000 clones, about 95% being singletons. The sequencing input was naive CD8+ T cells sorted from blood. The origin of the receptors is a young man in good health. Each CDR3 is given with its conserved first and last residue. The D gene is left open where the match is weak. The size entry is marked missing in some rows and otherwise reads once, few, many or a size class.

clone size: NA; J gene: TRBJ2-7; V gene: TRBV7-9; D gene: NA; CDR3 protein: CASSLTGTIYEQYF; CDR3 DNA: TGTGCCAGCAGCCTAACCGGGACCATCTACGAGCAGTACTTC
clone size: NA; J gene: TRBJ2-7; V gene: TRBV27; D gene: NA; CDR3 protein: CASSHLWGRGQGTYEQYF; CDR3 DNA: TGTGCCAGCAGCCATTTATGGGGGCGGGGGCAGGGCACCTACGAGCAGTACTTC
clone size: NA; J gene: TRBJ2-3; V gene: TRBV28; D gene: NA; CDR3 protein: CASSFLAPGDPMKGTDTQYF; CDR3 DNA: TGTGCCAGCAGTTTTTTAGCCCCCGGGGACCCAATGAAAGGAACAGATACGCAGTATTTT
clone size: NA; J gene: TRBJ1-4; V gene: TRBV5-6; D gene: NA; CDR3 protein: CASSLGGLDEKLFF; CDR3 DNA: TGTGCCAGCAGCTTGGGGGGGCTGGATGAAAAACTGTTTTTT
clone size: NA; J gene: TRBJ2-2; V gene: TRBV4-1; D gene: NA; CDR3 protein: CASSQASHPTGELFF; CDR3 DNA: TGCGCCAGCAGCCAAGCCTCGCATCCCACCGGGGAGCTGTTTTTT
clone size: once; J gene: TRBJ1-1; V gene: TRBV5-6; D gene: NA; CDR3 protein: CASSLWSVNTEAFF; CDR3 DNA: TGTGCCAGCAGCTTGTGGTCGGTGAACACTGAAGCTTTCTTT
clone size: NA; J gene: TRBJ2-1; V gene: TRBV10-3; D gene: NA; CDR3 protein: CAISESSGTYNEQFF; CDR3 DNA: TGTGCCATCAGTGAGTCTAGCGGAACCTACAATGAGCAGTTCTTC
clone size: once; J gene: TRBJ1-6; V gene: TRBV6-1; D gene: NA; CDR3 protein: CASCTAPLGGSPLHF; CDR3 DNA: TGTGCCAGCTGCACCGCCCCTCTCGGTGGTTCACCCCTCCACTTT
clone size: once; J gene: TRBJ2-2; V gene: TRBV27; D gene: NA; CDR3 protein: CASSLSLDTGELFF; CDR3 DNA: TGTGCCAGCAGTTTATCACTTGACACCGGGGAGCTGTTTTTT
clone size: NA; J gene: TRBJ2-6; V gene: TRBV6-5; D gene: NA; CDR3 protein: CASRWGSGANVLTF; CDR3 DNA: TGTGCCAGCAGGTGGGGGTCTGGGGCCAACGTCCTGACTTTC
clone size: NA; J gene: TRBJ2-5; V gene: TRBV2; D gene: TRBD2; CDR3 protein: CASSGLAGQETQYF; CDR3 DNA: TGTGCCAGCAGTGGACTAGCGGGCCAAGAGACCCAGTACTTC
clone size: NA; J gene: TRBJ2-1; V gene: TRBV4-3; D gene: TRBD2; CDR3 protein: CASSQGIPAGGTYNEQFF; CDR3 DNA: TGCGCCAGCAGCCAAGGGATACCAGCGGGAGGGACCTACAATGAGCAGTTCTTC
clone size: NA; J gene: TRBJ1-2; V gene: TRBV27; D gene: NA; CDR3 protein: CASSLTGESNYGYTF; CDR3 DNA: TGTGCCAGCAGTTTGACGGGGGAATCCAACTATGGCTACACCTTC
clone size: NA; J gene: TRBJ2-5; V gene: TRBV11-3; D gene: NA; CDR3 protein: CASSARSQETQYF; CDR3 DNA: TGTGCCAGCAGCGCCAGGAGCCAAGAGACCCAGTACTTC
clone size: NA; J gene: TRBJ1-1; V gene: TRBV27; D gene: NA; CDR3 protein: CASSLLGSNTEAFF; CDR3 DNA: TGTGCCAGCAGTTTATTAGGATCCAACACTGAAGCTTTCTTT
clone size: NA; J gene: TRBJ1-2; V gene: TRBV5-6; D gene: NA; CDR3 protein: CASSFRGMRGYTF; CDR3 DNA: TGTGCCAGCAGCTTCCGGGGGATGAGGGGCTACACCTTC
clone size: NA; J gene: TRBJ1-2; V gene: TRBV5-4; D gene: TRBD1; CDR3 protein: CASSRGGTLYGYTF; CDR3 DNA: TGTGCCAGCAGCAGAGGGGGCACCCTCTATGGCTACACCTTC
clone size: NA; J gene: TRBJ1-2; V gene: TRBV7-9; D gene: NA; CDR3 protein: CASSRGDGYTF; CDR3 DNA: TGTGCCAGCAGCCGGGGCGATGGCTACACCTTC
clone size: NA; J gene: TRBJ2-7; V gene: TRBV5-1; D gene: NA; CDR3 protein: CASSLGANYYEQYF; CDR3 DNA: TGCGCCAGCAGCTTGGGGGCGAATTACTACGAGCAGTACTTC
clone size: NA; J gene: TRBJ2-7; V gene: TRBV7-8; D gene: TRBD1; CDR3 protein: CASSLMDRGHEQYF; CDR3 DNA: TGTGCCAGCAGCCTGATGGACAGGGGCCACGAGCAGTACTTC
clone size: NA; J gene: TRBJ2-3; V gene: TRBV7-9; D gene: TRBD2; CDR3 protein: CASSLGGTGGLGTDTQYF; CDR3 DNA: TGTGCCAGCAGCTTAGGCGGAACGGGAGGGCTAGGAACAGATACGCAGTATTTT
clone size: NA; J gene: TRBJ2-2; V gene: TRBV27; D gene: TRBD2; CDR3 protein: CASSFLRTSGRIGTGELFF; CDR3 DNA: TGTGCCAGCAGTTTTTTGAGGACTAGCGGGAGGATCGGCACCGGGGAGCTGTTTTTT
clone size: NA; J gene: TRBJ2-7; V gene: TRBV27; D gene: NA; CDR3 protein: CASSLGPSYEQYF; CDR3 DNA: TGTGCCAGCAGCCTGGGACCCTCCTACGAGCAGTACTTC
clone size: NA; J gene: TRBJ2-7; V gene: TRBV4-3; D gene: TRBD2; CDR3 protein: CASSQGLAGEAGDEQYF; CDR3 DNA: TGCGCCAGCAGCCAAGGACTAGCGGGAGAAGCCGGGGACGAGCAGTACTTC
clone size: NA; J gene: TRBJ2-1; V gene: TRBV7-9; D gene: NA; CDR3 protein: CASPGPYNEQFF; CDR3 DNA: TGTGCTTCCCCCGGACCCTACAATGAGCAGTTCTTC
clone size: NA; J gene: TRBJ1-2; V gene: TRBV5-4; D gene: NA; CDR3 protein: CASSLEGSYGYTF; CDR3 DNA: TGTGCCAGCAGCTTGGAGGGCAGCTATGGCTACACCTTC
clone size: NA; J gene: TRBJ2-7; V gene: TRBV6-6; D gene: NA; CDR3 protein: CASSYIGGVYEQYF; CDR3 DNA: TGTGCCAGCAGTTATATAGGAGGGGTCTACGAGCAGTACTTC
clone size: NA; J gene: TRBJ2-7; V gene: TRBV27; D gene: TRBD1; CDR3 protein: CASSSTGETSYEQYF; CDR3 DNA: TGTGCCAGCAGTTCGACAGGGGAGACCTCCTACGAGCAGTACTTC
clone size: once; J gene: TRBJ1-2; V gene: TRBV6-5; D gene: NA; CDR3 protein: CASSYSGGSRNYGYTF; CDR3 DNA: TGTGCCAGCAGTTACTCGGGCGGATCCAGGAACTATGGCTACACCTTC
clone size: NA; J gene: TRBJ2-5; V gene: TRBV4-3; D gene: TRBD1; CDR3 protein: CASSQEVGTAYQETQYF; CDR3 DNA: TGCGCCAGCAGCCAAGAGGTTGGGACAGCGTACCAAGAGACCCAGTACTTC
clone size: NA; J gene: TRBJ2-7; V gene: TRBV4-2; D gene: TRBD2; CDR3 protein: CASSQGGLAGGPVEQYF; CDR3 DNA: TGTGCCAGCAGCCAAGGGGGACTAGCGGGAGGGCCGGTGGAGCAGTACTTC
clone size: NA; J gene: TRBJ2-1; V gene: TRBV9; D gene: NA; CDR3 protein: CASSLPGRMEQFF; CDR3 DNA: TGTGCCAGCAGCTTACCCGGCCGTATGGAGCAGTTCTTC